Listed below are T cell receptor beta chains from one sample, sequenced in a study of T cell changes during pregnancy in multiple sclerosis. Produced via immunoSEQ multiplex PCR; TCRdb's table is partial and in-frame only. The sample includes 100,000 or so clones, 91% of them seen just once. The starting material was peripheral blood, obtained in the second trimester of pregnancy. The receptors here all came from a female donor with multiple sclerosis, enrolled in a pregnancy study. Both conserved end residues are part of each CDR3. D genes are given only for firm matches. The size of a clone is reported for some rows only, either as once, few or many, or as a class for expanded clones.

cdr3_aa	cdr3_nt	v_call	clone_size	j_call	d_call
CASSLGLAGPSGANVLTF	TGTGCCAGCAGTTTAGGACTAGCGGGACCCTCTGGGGCCAACGTCCTGACTTTC	TRBV27	-	TRBJ2-6	TRBD2
CASRLTGSTEAFF	TGTGCCAGCAGACTTACAGGGAGCACTGAAGCTTTCTTT	TRBV7-9	-	TRBJ1-1	-
CASSPGTFQETQYF	TGCGCCAGCAGCCCGGGGACATTCCAAGAGACCCAGTACTTC	TRBV5-1	-	TRBJ2-5	-
CASSLMAGGNTEAFF	TGTGCCAGCAGTTTAATGGCAGGGGGCAACACTGAAGCTTTCTTT	TRBV28	-	TRBJ1-1	TRBD1
CASSYPAANTGELFF	TGTGCCAGCAGCTACCCAGCGGCGAACACCGGGGAGCTGTTTTTT	TRBV11-2	-	TRBJ2-2	-
CASSEASGRVSGANVLTF	TGTGCCAGCAGTGAAGCTAGCGGGAGGGTCTCTGGGGCCAACGTCCTGACTTTC	TRBV6-1	-	TRBJ2-6	TRBD2
CASSSSGRNTGELFF	TGTGCCAGCAGCTCTAGCGGGAGAAACACCGGGGAGCTGTTTTTT	TRBV5-4	-	TRBJ2-2	TRBD2
CASSQDQDTDTQYF	TGTGCCAGCAGCCAAGATCAGGACACAGATACGCAGTATTTT	TRBV14	-	TRBJ2-3	-
CASRERPGGEQFF	TGTGCCAGCAGGGAGCGGCCGGGGGGTGAGCAGTTCTTC	TRBV11-2	-	TRBJ2-1	TRBD2
CASIRVDRVSEAFF	TGCGCCAGCATTCGAGTAGACAGGGTCTCTGAAGCTTTCTTT	TRBV10-1	-	TRBJ1-1	TRBD1
CSALMNTEAFF	TGCAGTGCTTTAATGAACACTGAAGCTTTCTTT	TRBV20-1	-	TRBJ1-1	-
CASSMSTGTGRFGSYEQYF	TGTGCCAGTAGTATGTCGACCGGGACAGGGAGATTCGGCTCCTACGAGCAGTACTTC	TRBV19	-	TRBJ2-7	TRBD1
CAISETSGRDTQYF	TGTGCCATCAGTGAGACTAGCGGGAGAGATACGCAGTATTTT	TRBV10-3	-	TRBJ2-3	TRBD2
CASSFTGGEQFF	TGCGCCAGCAGCTTCACAGGGGGTGAGCAGTTCTTC	TRBV5-1	-	TRBJ2-1	TRBD1
CASSPLYQETQYF	TGTGCCAGCTCACCCCTGTACCAAGAGACCCAGTACTTC	TRBV18	few	TRBJ2-5	-
CASSPASGSYNEQFF	TGTGCCTCCTCCCCTGCTAGCGGGAGTTACAATGAGCAGTTCTTC	TRBV30	-	TRBJ2-1	TRBD2
CASSVSSSGTEQYF	TGTGCCAGCAGCGTATCCTCTAGCGGGACCGAGCAGTACTTC	TRBV9	-	TRBJ2-7	TRBD2
CASSDAYFDYGYTF	TGTGCCAGCAGCGATGCCTATTTCGACTATGGCTACACCTTC	TRBV7-2	-	TRBJ1-2	-
CASSQNRDRALLTDSGANVLTF	TGTGCCAGCAGCCAAAACCGGGACAGGGCTCTCCTCACTGACTCTGGGGCCAACGTCCTGACTTTC	TRBV27	-	TRBJ2-6	TRBD1
CASSRAGGYGYTF	TGTGCCAGCTCCAGGGCAGGGGGATATGGCTACACCTTC	TRBV6-5	-	TRBJ1-2	TRBD1
CASSEGTGWQETQYF	TGTGCCAGCAGTGAGGGGACAGGGTGGCAAGAGACCCAGTACTTC	TRBV14	-	TRBJ2-5	TRBD1
CASSLVMGGPLHF	TGTGCCAGCAGCTTAGTAATGGGGGGACCCCTCCACTTT	TRBV7-6	-	TRBJ1-6	-
CSARVGQGLYF	TGCAGTGCCCGGGTGGGACAGGGATTGTATTTT	TRBV20-1	-	TRBJ2-3	TRBD1
CASSLTASGRPRDEQYF	TGTGCCAGCAGTTTGACAGCTAGCGGGAGGCCCAGGGACGAGCAGTACTTC	TRBV28	-	TRBJ2-7	TRBD2
CASSSLGTDQTGELFF	TGTGCCAGCAGCTCGCTCGGGACAGACCAAACCGGGGAGCTGTTTTTT	TRBV7-9	-	TRBJ2-2	TRBD1
CASSQELAGGHEQYF	TGTGCCAGCAGCCAAGAACTAGCGGGTGGTCACGAGCAGTACTTC	TRBV14	-	TRBJ2-7	TRBD2
CASSLTGGSGVYNNEQFF	TGTGCCAGCAGCTTAACAGGCGGGAGCGGGGTATACAACAATGAGCAGTTCTTC	TRBV7-3	-	TRBJ2-1	TRBD2
CASSPGQGNQPQHF	TGTGCCAGCTCGCCGGGACAGGGCAATCAGCCCCAGCATTTT	TRBV18	-	TRBJ1-5	TRBD1
CASNTLMTNEKLFF	TGTGCCAGCAATACGCTAATGACAAATGAAAAACTGTTTTTT	TRBV2	-	TRBJ1-4	-
CASTPSGVWGTEAFF	TGTGCCAGTACCCCCTCAGGGGTTTGGGGCACTGAAGCTTTCTTT	TRBV19	-	TRBJ1-1	-
CAWSVRTSGSYEQFF	TGTGCCTGGAGTGTAAGGACTAGCGGGAGTTATGAGCAGTTCTTC	TRBV30	once	TRBJ2-1	TRBD2
CASSTGGSGQETQYF	TGTGCCAGTAGTACCGGGGGGAGCGGCCAAGAGACCCAGTACTTC	TRBV19	-	TRBJ2-5	TRBD2
CAWSWGQGYTGELFF	TGTGCCTGGAGTTGGGGGCAGGGATACACCGGGGAGCTGTTTTTT	TRBV30	few	TRBJ2-2	-
CASSYSGLATGELFF	TGTGCCAGCAGTTACTCAGGACTAGCCACCGGGGAGCTGTTTTTT	TRBV6-5	-	TRBJ2-2	TRBD2
CASSLGDYRAQETQYF	TGTGCCAGCAGCTTAGGGGACTATAGGGCCCAAGAGACCCAGTACTTC	TRBV7-2	-	TRBJ2-5	TRBD2
CASSIVRGTANQPQHF	TGTGCCAGTAGTATAGTCCGTGGGACAGCTAATCAGCCCCAGCATTTT	TRBV19	once	TRBJ1-5	TRBD1
CASSPTGLNTEAFF	TGTGCCAGCAGCCCGACAGGGTTGAACACTGAAGCTTTCTTT	TRBV5-6	once	TRBJ1-1	TRBD1
CAIKGGGKNEQFF	TGTGCCATCAAAGGGGGAGGGAAAAATGAGCAGTTCTTC	TRBV10-3	-	TRBJ2-1	-
CASRHEASGSKTQYF	TGTGCCAGCAGGCATGAGGCTAGCGGGAGTAAGACCCAGTACTTC	TRBV2	-	TRBJ2-5	TRBD2
CASSSYRGPGEQYF	TGTGCCAGCAGTTCATACAGGGGGCCGGGGGAGCAGTACTTC	TRBV27	-	TRBJ2-7	TRBD1
CASSSGEMNTEAFF	TGCGCCAGCAGCTCAGGGGAGATGAACACTGAAGCTTTCTTT	TRBV5-1	-	TRBJ1-1	-
CASSGAGLAGAPHEQYF	TGCGCCAGCAGTGGGGCGGGACTAGCGGGAGCTCCCCACGAGCAGTACTTC	TRBV10-1	-	TRBJ2-7	TRBD2
CASSLLSGSMNEQFF	TGTGCCAGCAGCTTACTGTCAGGGTCTATGAATGAGCAGTTCTTC	TRBV7-9	-	TRBJ2-1	-
CASSLGGTGYNEQFF	TGTGCCAGCAGCTTAGGAGGGACAGGCTACAATGAGCAGTTCTTC	TRBV13	-	TRBJ2-1	TRBD1
CATSQGQVNTEAFF	TGTGCCACCTCCCAAGGACAAGTGAACACTGAAGCTTTCTTT	TRBV2	-	TRBJ1-1	-
CASSLDRRIGEKLFF	TGTGCCAGCAGTTTGGACAGGCGGATAGGTGAAAAACTGTTTTTT	TRBV28	-	TRBJ1-4	TRBD1
CASSLEVSSYEQYF	TGTGCCAGCAGCTTAGAAGTCAGCTCCTACGAGCAGTACTTC	TRBV7-8	-	TRBJ2-7	-
CASSIVTGQFEKLFF	TGTGCCAGTAGTATAGTTACGGGACAGTTCGAAAAACTGTTTTTT	TRBV19	-	TRBJ1-4	TRBD1
CASSLSTSGSGTDTQYF	TGTGCCAGCAGCTTAAGTACTAGCGGGAGTGGCACAGATACGCAGTATTTT	TRBV7-8	-	TRBJ2-3	TRBD2
CASSLVGRGTGEQYF	TGTGCCAGCAGCTTAGTGGGCAGGGGGACTGGCGAGCAGTACTTC	TRBV7-2	-	TRBJ2-7	-
CASSPSRDIGTYEQYF	TGTGCCAGCAGCCCTTCCCGGGACATAGGCACCTACGAGCAGTACTTC	TRBV28	-	TRBJ2-7	-
CASSSRPRVANYGYTF	TGTGCCAGCAGTTCCCGCCCCAGGGTGGCGAACTATGGCTACACCTTC	TRBV6-5	-	TRBJ1-2	-
CASNPQSTNEKLFF	TGTGCCAGCAACCCACAGTCGACTAATGAAAAACTGTTTTTT	TRBV2	few	TRBJ1-4	-
CASSPGGGGTGELFF	TGTGCCAGCAGCCCAGGCGGGGGGGGAACCGGGGAGCTGTTTTTT	TRBV11-3	-	TRBJ2-2	TRBD2